The clone carrying this TCR beta chain was detected only a few times. The sample originates from a study of T-cell reconstitution after alpha-beta-depleted transplantation in children. A library of TCRbeta sequences, prepared with unique molecular identifiers, was generated. TCRdb re-derived calls from the PCR reads in MiXCR, one entry per CDR3 protein. In the table there are a few hundred thousand distinct CDR3 sequences, 20% of which are singletons. Germline assignment: CDR1 SGDLS and CDR2 YYNGEE. Trimming removed 4 bases at V and 3 bases at J, with 11 bases between. This CDR3 spans 13 amino acids. The sample was PBMCs from the stem cell graft donor, taken from the stem cell graft. The receptor's source is a human donor who donated a stem cell graft to a child with acute myeloid leukemia. The chain combines TRBV9 with TRBJ2-7, with D perhaps being TRBD1 or TRBD2 (5 bases each). DNA for the CDR3: TGTGCCAGCAGCCCCGGGACCTTCTACGAGCAGTACTTC. Its translation: CASSPGTFYEQYF.